This is a list of T cell receptor beta chains from one sample in a study of identical twins' blood T cells. TCRdb itself ran the 5' RACE reads through MiXCR, one entry per CDR3 protein. The table lists fewer than 450,000 distinct CDR3 sequences, over 25% of them singletons. The sequenced sample was PBMCs. Receptors originate from a woman between 18 and 55 years old in good health. CDR3s leave out the opening cysteine and the closing phenylalanine or tryptophan. A D gene is named only where the DNA matches it firmly.

D gene: -; V gene: TRBV5-6; CDR3 protein: ASSKGWDTEAF
D gene: -; V gene: TRBV10-3; CDR3 protein: AISGGSGNTIY
D gene: -; V gene: TRBV12-3/TRBV12-4; CDR3 protein: ASSFPGRGYT
D gene: -; V gene: TRBV2; CDR3 protein: ATTPQGKAKNIQY
D gene: -; V gene: TRBV19; CDR3 protein: ASSISRNTEAF
D gene: TRBD2; V gene: TRBV12-3/TRBV12-4; CDR3 protein: ASCVAGASTGELF
D gene: -; V gene: TRBV7-6; CDR3 protein: ASSFGQIVIPEKLF
D gene: -; V gene: TRBV5-6; CDR3 protein: ASSSPGRDNYGYT
D gene: -; V gene: TRBV9; CDR3 protein: ASSAWIVETSTDTQY
D gene: TRBD2; V gene: TRBV29-1; CDR3 protein: SGDPLAAVDTQY
D gene: -; V gene: TRBV19; CDR3 protein: ASSVGTSDFGDQPQH
D gene: -; V gene: TRBV28; CDR3 protein: ASTPRGRLAGERNQPQH
D gene: TRBD1; V gene: TRBV20-1; CDR3 protein: SATPGTGGHQPQH
D gene: -; V gene: TRBV7-2; CDR3 protein: ASSLESFSTGYEQY
D gene: -; V gene: TRBV27; CDR3 protein: VSSFRSGPINNSPLH
D gene: -; V gene: TRBV21-1; CDR3 protein: ASSKTGTGAKNIQY
D gene: -; V gene: TRBV7-6; CDR3 protein: ASSLSRGETEAF
D gene: -; V gene: TRBV19; CDR3 protein: ASSIELNQPQH
D gene: TRBD1; V gene: TRBV11-2; CDR3 protein: ASRSGGTEAF
D gene: -; V gene: TRBV6-4; CDR3 protein: ASSDGRYNEQF
D gene: TRBD1; V gene: TRBV29-1; CDR3 protein: SVGPSDRGKWGTGELF
D gene: TRBD1; V gene: TRBV5-1; CDR3 protein: ASSSGQSSYNEQF
D gene: -; V gene: TRBV5-1; CDR3 protein: ASSSGTGSWGAKNIQY
D gene: -; V gene: TRBV18; CDR3 protein: ASSPETGTDTQY
D gene: -; V gene: TRBV5-6; CDR3 protein: ASSLGPVNVLT
D gene: -; V gene: TRBV20-1; CDR3 protein: SARYRGEKNEQY
D gene: -; V gene: TRBV20-1; CDR3 protein: SAQKSGTEAF
D gene: TRBD2; V gene: TRBV2; CDR3 protein: ASSPELAGETDTQY
D gene: -; V gene: TRBV3-1; CDR3 protein: ASSLEQPTTEAF